These 21 T cell receptor beta chains came from one sample sequenced in a study of T cells in Graves' hyperthyroidism and ophthalmopathy. From RNA transcripts, TCR beta CDR3 regions were amplified. First-round RT-PCR with HTBI primers amplified the TCR CDR3 region. TCRdb re-analysed the multiplex PCR reads in MiXCR, keeping a single row per CDR3 protein. The table shows 200,000 to 250,000 distinct CDR3 sequences, with about 15% occurring only once. Sequencing was done on a sample of blood. These receptors were collected from a woman between 45 and 65 years old with Graves' hyperthyroidism.

The chain's CDR3 is CSARGEKLFF. In DNA, the CDR3 is TGCAGTGCTAGGGGGGAAAAACTGTTTTTT. The gene calls are TRBV20-1 and TRBJ1-4, with D uncertain. Trimming pared 3 bases from V and 8 bases from J, leaving 4 bases between. Germline CDR1 reads DFQATT; CDR2 reads SNEGSKA (reference sequence). The CDR3 runs 10 residues.

A few counts support this clonotype. V and J are TRBV19 and TRBJ2-1; TRBD1 matches 9 bases. Germline CDR1 LNHDA, CDR2 SQIVND (reference sequence). This CDR3 spans 15 amino acids. With 6 bases clipped from V and 7 bases from J, the junction kept 10 bases outside the gene matches. CDR3 protein: CASRAQGQGSNEQFF. DNA for the CDR3: TGTGCCAGTAGAGCCCAGGGACAGGGATCTAATGAGCAGTTCTTC.

At least ten counts were recorded for this clonotype. This chain joins TRBV12-3 or TRBV12-4 and TRBJ1-1, with 10 positions matching TRBD1. After removal of 3 bases from V and 5 bases from J, the junction contained 6 bases not matched to a gene. This CDR3 region has 15 residues. This chain's CDR3 is CASSFLGQGRTEAFF. CDR3 nucleotide sequence: TGTGCCAGCAGTTTTTTGGGACAGGGGAGGACTGAAGCTTTCTTT.

This clonotype was detected only a few times. This chain uses TRBV5-1 with TRBJ2-6; possibly TRBD2 for D (6 bases). Per the germline V gene, CDR1 is SGHRS and CDR2 is YFSETQ. There are 16 residues in the CDR3. Trimming took 3 bases from V and 0 from J, leaving 10 bases between them. CDR3 coding DNA: TGCGCCAGCAGCTGGGGACTGAGCTCTGGGGCCAACGTCCTGACTTTC. It encodes CASSWGLSSGANVLTF.

The chain uses TRBV20-1 and TRBJ2-1; 8 bases are shared with TRBD2. Germline lookup yields CDR1 DFQATT and CDR2 SNEGSKA (reference sequence). The CDR3 sequence is 15 residues long. V lost 6 bases and J lost 2; bases outside the gene matches: 9. The CDR3 nucleotides read TGCAGTGCCCAGAGGTTACTAGCGGCCTACAATGAGCAGTTCTTC. Amino acid sequence: CSAQRLLAAYNEQFF.

This rearrangement joins TRBV20-1 to TRBJ1-1, with a weak D call TRBD1 (6 bases). Germline CDR1 is DFQATT and CDR2 is SNEGSKA (reference sequence). The CDR3 is made up of 14 amino acids. Trimming left V 6 bases short and J 0 bases short, with 14 bases between. The CDR3 reads CSAPTTGLNTEAFF. DNA for the CDR3: TGCAGTGCCCCTACGACAGGATTGAACACTGAAGCTTTCTTT.

Many counts were recorded for this clonotype. DNA of the CDR3: TGTGCCAGCAGGAGAGGCTCTAGCTCCTACGAGCAGTACTTC. Translated, it gives CASRRGSSSYEQYF. The chain couples TRBV12-3 or TRBV12-4 to TRBJ2-7; D ambiguous. The V gene lost 6 bases and the J gene lost 0 bases, with 12 bases spanning the gap. CDR3 length: 14 amino acids.

In regard to this clonotype: Being one base from a much bigger clone, this may be a read error. This chain uses TRBV5-1 with TRBJ2-1; TRBD1 aligns across 11 bases. Germline V gene lookup returns CDR1 SGHRS and CDR2 YFSETQ. The CDR3 consists of 12 residues. The CDR3 is CANSGTGGEQFF. DNA of the CDR3: TGCGCCAACAGCGGGACAGGGGGTGAGCAGTTCTTC.

As for this clonotype: A read error may explain this, as a much larger clone is one base away. The chain employs TRBV12-3 or TRBV12-4 and TRBJ1-2; D not resolved. The CDR3 sequence is 13 residues long. DNA for the CDR3: TGTGCCAGCATGACGGAAGATAACCATGGCTACACCTTC. Its protein is CASMTEDNHGYTF.

This clonotype was seen at least ten times. The J gene is TRBJ2-1, the V gene TRBV5-6; 10 bases agree with TRBD1. The CDR3 has 16 residues. V lost 4 bases to trimming and J lost 4 bases; unmatched junction nucleotides: 8. Germline V gives CDR1 SGHDT, CDR2 YYEEEE. This CDR3 reads CASSPAGTGEYNEQFF. The CDR3 DNA reads TGTGCCAGCAGCCCCGCAGGGACAGGGGAATACAATGAGCAGTTCTTC.

This clonotype was observed many times. The rearrangement joins TRBV12-3 or TRBV12-4 to TRBJ2-5, with 7 bases aligning to TRBD1. Trimming took 6 bases from V and 5 from J; bases not matched to a gene: 6. This CDR3 has 13 amino acids. CDR3 bases: TGTGCCAGCAGCCGCGACAGGGAGGAGACCCAGTACTTC. Protein product: CASSRDREETQYF.

This clonotype was seen repeatedly, ten times or more. The chain couples TRBV2 to TRBJ1-2; D is ambiguous. The ends were cut back, 11 bases at V and 1 base at J, with 14 bases in the middle. The CDR3 contains 13 residues. Germline loops: CDR1 SNHLY, CDR2 FYNNEI. In DNA form, the CDR3 reads TGTGCCGCGGCAAATACCTTTAACTATGGCTACACCTTC. Encoded protein: CAAANTFNYGYTF.

As for this clonotype: Just one base apart from a much larger clone, this may be a read error. The J gene is TRBJ2-3, the V gene TRBV12-3 or TRBV12-4; 9 bases are a match to TRBD1. Germline trimming cut 7 bases from V and 2 bases from J; bases unmatched to any gene: 10. This CDR3 is 16 amino acids long. CDR3 amino acids: CASNPLGTGHTDTQYF. The CDR3 DNA reads TGTGCCAGCAACCCACTTGGGACAGGGCACACAGATACGCAGTATTTT.

This clonotype was observed a few times. This could be a read error, since a much larger clone is one nucleotide away. The chain has TRBV20-1 and TRBJ1-5; possible D gene TRBD1, 6 bases. CDR3 length: 14 amino acids. The V and J ends lost 1 base and 5 bases respectively, with 12 bases between them. Germline V gene sequence: CDR1 DFQATT, CDR2 SNEGSKA (reference sequence). The CDR3: CSARGLKGDQPQHF. CDR3 nucleotide sequence: TGCAGTGCTAGAGGTCTTAAGGGGGATCAGCCCCAGCATTTT.

This clonotype turned up a few times. The chain combines TRBV5-1 with TRBJ2-3; tentatively, D is TRBD2 (5 bases). CDR3 length: 13 amino acids. V lost 1 base to trimming and J lost 6 bases, with 9 bases between them. Germline V gene sequence: CDR1 SGHRS, CDR2 YFSETQ. CDR3 protein: CASSLSGLDTQYF. The CDR3 DNA reads as TGCGCCAGCAGCTTGAGCGGTCTTGATACGCAGTATTTT.

There are a few counts of this clonotype. The rearrangement uses TRBV19 and TRBJ1-1; weak D call: TRBD1 (5 bases). The CDR3 is 16 amino acids. Trimming took off 1 base at V and 9 bases at J, with 21 bases between the two ends. The germline CDR1 and CDR2 sequences are LNHDA and SQIVND (reference sequence). CDR3 region: CASSIVSTGGRRKAFF. Written as DNA, the CDR3 is TGTGCCAGTAGTATAGTATCGACCGGGGGTCGGAGGAAAGCTTTCTTT.

This clonotype has a count of ten or more. The J gene is TRBJ1-2, the V gene TRBV6-1; 7 bases agree with TRBD1. The trim removed 6 bases at V and 4 bases at J, leaving 5 bases unmatched. CDR1 and CDR2 from the germline V gene are MNHNS and SASEGT. The CDR3 is made up of 13 amino acids. As DNA, the CDR3 is TGTGCCAGCAGCCCGGGACAGTCCTATGGCTACACCTTC. Protein sequence: CASSPGQSYGYTF.

This clonotype was counted once. The junction differs from germline at one of its ends, possibly a read error. The CDR3, as DNA: TGTGCCGGCAGTTACAGTTGGGGGCGAGATAATGAAAAACTGTTTTTT. Residues: CAGSYSWGRDNEKLFF. This rearrangement joins TRBV6-2 or TRBV6-3 to TRBJ1-4; perhaps TRBD1 as D (6 bases). CDR3 length equals 16 residues. Germline values: CDR1 MNHEY, CDR2 SVGEGT.

This clonotype was observed many times. The chain links TRBV10-2 to TRBJ2-3; maybe TRBD2 (5 bases). Germline values: CDR1 WSHSY, CDR2 SAAADI. The CDR3 spans 15 residues. Trimming took off 6 bases at V and 4 bases at J, with 17 bases between the two ends. The CDR3 sequence: CASSVTTTAADTQYF. In nucleotides, the CDR3 is TGCGCCAGCAGCGTCACTACAACAGCGGCAGATACGCAGTATTTT.

A few counts support this clonotype. The V call is TRBV4-1, the J call TRBJ2-1; D could derive from TRBD1 or TRBD2 (5 bases each). Looked up from germline, CDR1 is MGHRA and CDR2 is YSYEKL. This CDR3 region has 16 residues. Trimming removed 6 bases from V and 0 bases from J, with 15 bases in between. CDR3 residues: CASSVLGRSSYNEQFF. The CDR3 nucleotides read TGCGCCAGCAGTGTGTTGGGACGGAGCTCCTACAATGAGCAGTTCTTC.

This chain joins TRBV19 and TRBJ2-3; D gene ambiguous. Trimming took off 4 bases at V and 0 bases at J, with 8 bases between the two ends. CDR1 LNHDA and CDR2 SQIVND come from the germline V gene (reference sequence). The CDR3 covers 14 residues. The CDR3 loop reads CASSTPDSTDTQYF. The DNA for the CDR3 is TGTGCCAGTAGTACCCCGGACAGCACAGATACGCAGTATTTT.